A selection of T cell receptor beta chains follows, all from one sample in a study of T cells after posttransplantation cyclophosphamide. Data came from immunoSEQ multiplex PCR; TCRdb stores just in-frame clones and leaves some out. The table includes about 15,000 clones, about 95% detected once. The sample consisted of naive CD4+ T cells sorted from blood. The receptors were gathered from a woman between 50 and 59 years old in good health and a related stem cell transplant donor. The CDR3 runs from the conserved cysteine through the conserved F or W. D genes are given only for firm matches.

v_call: TRBV5-4
j_call: TRBJ1-5
d_call: -
cdr3_aa: CASSQALGEPQHF
cdr3_nt: TGTGCCAGCAGCCAGGCCCTAGGGGAGCCCCAGCATTTT

v_call: TRBV19
j_call: TRBJ2-3
d_call: -
cdr3_aa: CASSIESGTTDTQYF
cdr3_nt: TGTGCCAGTAGTATAGAATCAGGGACAACAGATACGCAGTATTTT

v_call: TRBV28
j_call: TRBJ1-6
d_call: TRBD1
cdr3_aa: CASSPPGQASSYNSPLHF
cdr3_nt: TGTGCCAGCAGTCCTCCCGGACAGGCAAGCTCCTATAATTCACCCCTCCACTTT

v_call: TRBV5-1
j_call: TRBJ2-7
d_call: TRBD1
cdr3_aa: CASSSLQGALNEQYF
cdr3_nt: TGCGCCAGCAGCTCCTTACAGGGGGCGCTGAACGAGCAGTACTTC

v_call: TRBV18
j_call: TRBJ1-4
d_call: TRBD1
cdr3_aa: CASYRDSYQLFF
cdr3_nt: TGTGCCAGCTACCGGGACAGTTATCAACTGTTTTTT

v_call: TRBV6-5
j_call: TRBJ1-5
d_call: -
cdr3_aa: CASSYARNQPQHF
cdr3_nt: TGTGCCAGCAGTTACGCTAGAAATCAGCCCCAGCATTTT

v_call: TRBV9
j_call: TRBJ1-5
d_call: -
cdr3_aa: CASSPRTGKSNQPQHF
cdr3_nt: TGTGCCAGCAGCCCTCGGACTGGAAAGAGCAATCAGCCCCAGCATTTT

v_call: TRBV30
j_call: TRBJ2-1
d_call: TRBD2
cdr3_aa: CAWRAGLASYNEQFF
cdr3_nt: TGTGCCTGGAGGGCGGGACTAGCCTCCTACAATGAGCAGTTCTTC

v_call: TRBV29-1
j_call: TRBJ2-1
d_call: TRBD2
cdr3_aa: CSVEYPGRLARNNEQFF
cdr3_nt: TGCAGCGTTGAATATCCCGGGAGGCTAGCGAGAAACAATGAGCAGTTCTTC

v_call: TRBV19
j_call: TRBJ1-1
d_call: -
cdr3_aa: CASRGVQGRDTEAFF
cdr3_nt: TGTGCCAGTAGGGGTGTGCAGGGCCGAGACACTGAAGCTTTCTTT

v_call: TRBV29-1
j_call: TRBJ2-3
d_call: -
cdr3_aa: CSVQLVPDTQYF
cdr3_nt: TGCAGCGTTCAACTAGTCCCAGATACGCAGTATTTT

v_call: TRBV10-3
j_call: TRBJ2-7
d_call: TRBD2
cdr3_aa: CAISDLRDGRPYEQYF
cdr3_nt: TGTGCCATCAGTGATCTCCGGGACGGGAGGCCCTACGAGCAGTACTTC